Here is one T cell receptor (beta chain) with its context. The CDR3 spans 14 residues. The germline gives CDR1 DFQATT, CDR2 SNEGSKA (reference sequence). Trimming took off 5 bases at V and 0 bases at J, with 13 bases between the two ends. This sample was taken from a study of T-cell reconstitution after alpha-beta-depleted transplantation in children. Using unique molecular identifiers, the investigators prepared the TCRbeta library. TCRdb reanalysed the PCR reads using MiXCR and keeps one entry per CDR3 protein. This table holds about 410,000 distinct CDR3 sequences, around 21% found once. The clonotype comes from a human donor who donated a stem cell graft to a child with acute myeloid leukemia. The starting material was PBMCs from the stem cell graft donor, obtained from the stem cell graft. The rearrangement joins TRBV20-1 to TRBJ1-1; perhaps TRBD1 as D (6 bases). The CDR3 loop is CSASGRGLNTEAFF. The CDR3 DNA is TGCAGTGCTTCCGGCAGGGGCCTGAACACTGAAGCTTTCTTT.